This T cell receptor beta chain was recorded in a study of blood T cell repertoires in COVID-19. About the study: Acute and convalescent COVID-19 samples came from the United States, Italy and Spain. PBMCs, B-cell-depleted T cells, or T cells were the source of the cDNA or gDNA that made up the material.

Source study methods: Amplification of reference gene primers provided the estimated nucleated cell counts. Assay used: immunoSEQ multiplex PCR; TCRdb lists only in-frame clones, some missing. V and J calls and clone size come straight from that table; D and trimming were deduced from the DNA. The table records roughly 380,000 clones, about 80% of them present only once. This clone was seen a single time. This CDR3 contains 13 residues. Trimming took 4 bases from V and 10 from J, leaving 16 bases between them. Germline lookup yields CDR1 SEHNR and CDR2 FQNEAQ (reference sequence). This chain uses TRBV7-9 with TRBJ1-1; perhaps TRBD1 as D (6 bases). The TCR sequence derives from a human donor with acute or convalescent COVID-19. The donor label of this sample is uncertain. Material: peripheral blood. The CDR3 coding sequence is TGTGCCAGCAGCTCACAGGGAGGGGGAGCAGCTTTCTTT. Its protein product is CASSSQGGGAAFF.